One and the same sample provided the 21 T cell receptor beta chains below, sequenced in a study of blood T cells in healthy people across ages. Alongside a J-beta primer mix, a sample-barcoded 5' primer served in a second PCR lasting roughly 7 to 11 cycles. MiXCR was run by TCRdb on the 5' RACE reads, yielding one entry per CDR3 protein. The repertoire holds around 2 million distinct CDR3 sequences, with more than 35% as singletons. Specimen: blood. These receptors were taken from a human donor in good health.

This clonotype was counted between two and nine times. The chain has TRBV7-3 and TRBJ2-5; D might be TRBD1 or TRBD2, each matching 6 bases. The germline gives CDR1 SGHTA, CDR2 FQGTGA. This CDR3 comprises 17 residues. The germline V and J ends were trimmed by 4 bases and 2 bases, with 20 bases remaining between them. CDR3 DNA: TGTGCCAGCAGCTCCCCGGGGGCTACTCCTCCTCAAGAGACCCAGTACTTC. Protein product: CASSSPGATPPQETQYF.

This clonotype has only a few counts. The chain recombines TRBV29-1 with TRBJ2-7; 9 nucleotides agree with TRBD1. Per the germline V gene, CDR1 is SQVTM and CDR2 is ANQGSEA. The trim removed 4 bases at V and 3 bases at J, leaving 4 bases unmatched. The CDR3 spans 13 residues. Here the CDR3 DNA reads TGCAGCGTTGCGCGACAGGGGGGCTACGAGCAGTACTTC. Its protein is CSVARQGGYEQYF.

This clonotype was observed a handful of times. The rearrangement links TRBV12-3 or TRBV12-4 to TRBJ2-5; D unclear. Trimming took off 3 bases at V and 5 bases at J, with 10 bases between the two ends. The CDR3 extends over 13 amino acids. The CDR3 protein is CASSFGRLETQYF. CDR3 DNA sequence: TGTGCCAGCAGTTTTGGCAGGTTGGAGACCCAGTACTTC.

This rearrangement joins TRBV7-2 to TRBJ1-3, with a tentative D call TRBD1 (5 bases). Per the germline V gene, CDR1 is SGHTA and CDR2 is FQGNSA. V gave up 4 bases and J gave up 2 bases, with 15 bases separating them. The CDR3 is 16 amino acids. The CDR3 protein is CASSSPREIAGNTIYF. As DNA, the CDR3 is TGTGCCAGCAGCTCACCCAGGGAGATCGCTGGAAACACCATATATTTT. Full variable domain (missing parts from reference TRBV7-2 and TRBJ1-3): GAGVSQSPSNKVTEKGKDVELRCDPISGHTALYWYRQSLGQGLEFLIYFQGNSAPDKSGLPSDRFSAERTGGSVSTLTIQRTQQEDSAVYLCASSSPREIAGNTIYFGEGSWLTVV.

Regarding this clonotype: One junction end does not reproduce the germline sequence, and a read error may be involved. This chain links TRBV27 with TRBJ2-5; 8 bases agree with TRBD2. The CDR3 is made up of 15 amino acids. From germline, CDR1 is MNHEY and CDR2 SMNVEV (reference sequence). The chain's CDR3 is CACSGTRLWSGTQYF. The DNA for the CDR3 is TGTGCCTGCAGCGGGACTAGACTCTGGTCTGGGACCCAGTACTTC.

This clonotype was observed many times. This chain links TRBV20-1 with TRBJ2-7; tentatively, D is TRBD1 (5 bases). CDR1 is DFQATT and CDR2 is SNEGSKA in the germline V gene (reference sequence). The CDR3 contains 13 residues. V lost 5 bases and J 0 bases, leaving 11 bases between the germline ends. Here the CDR3 DNA reads TGCAGTGCTTATATGGACACCTCCTACGAGCAGTACTTC. Translating gives CSAYMDTSYEQYF.

This clonotype was counted a single time. This chain links TRBV4-3 with TRBJ1-4; 8 bases fit TRBD1. There are 17 residues in the CDR3. The ends lost 0 bases at V and 10 bases at J; junction bases unmatched: 13. Germline lookup yields CDR1 LGHNA and CDR2 YSLEER. The CDR3 DNA follows: TGCGCCAGCAGCCAAGATATTGGACAGGACAGGGATGGAAAACTGTTTTTT. The encoded protein is CASSQDIGQDRDGKLFF.

The chain is built from TRBV11-2 and TRBJ2-5; D not certain. V was cut by 2 bases and J by 3 bases, with 7 bases left in between. CDR1 and CDR2 (germline): SGHAT, FQNNGV. The CDR3 has 13 amino acids. The CDR3 DNA reads TGTGCCAGCAGCTTATGGATAGAAGAGACCCAGTACTTC. Translating gives CASSLWIEETQYF.

V and J are TRBV27 and TRBJ2-4, with D uncertain. Judging by the DNA end, TRBJ2-7 fits better; the J call may be wrong. CDR3 length: 13 residues. Germline-derived CDR1 and CDR2 are MNHEY and SMNVEV (reference sequence). CDR3 DNA: TGTGCCAGCAGTTCCCGTAGGTGGCACGAGCAGTACTTC. Translated: CASSSRRWHEQYF.

This clonotype has a handful of counts. The J gene is TRBJ2-1, the V gene TRBV9; D is possibly TRBD1 or TRBD2 (6 bases each). There are 18 residues in the CDR3. CDR1 is SGDLS, CDR2 YYNGEE, per germline. V was cut by 3 bases and J by 4 bases, with 23 bases left in between. The CDR3, as DNA: TGTGCCAGCAGCGGAGGGGACTCGGGACACCGACGTTACAATGAGCAGTTCTTC. The encoded protein is CASSGGDSGHRRYNEQFF. Variable domain in full (rest from reference TRBV9 and TRBJ2-1): DSGVTQTPKHLITATGQRVTLRCSPRSGDLSVYWYQQSLDQGLQFLIQYYNGEERAKGNILERFSAQQFPDLHSELNLSSLELGDSALYFCASSGGDSGHRRYNEQFFGPGTRLTVL.

The chain recombines TRBV3-1 with TRBJ2-7; D might be TRBD1 (5 bases). This CDR3 comprises 12 residues. Trimming shortened V by 1 base and J by 7 bases, and 8 bases separated the two germline ends. Looked up from germline, CDR1 is LGHDT and CDR2 is YNNKEL (reference sequence). CDR3 residues: CASSQGQSEQYF. DNA for the CDR3: TGTGCCAGCAGCCAAGGACAGTCGGAGCAGTACTTC.

This clonotype was seen a handful of times. V and J are TRBV7-9 and TRBJ2-3; 12 bases agree with TRBD2. V was clipped by 3 bases and J by 6 bases; unmatched bases: 4. The CDR3 consists of 15 residues. Per the germline V gene, CDR1 is SEHNR and CDR2 is FQNEAQ (reference sequence). CDR3 region: CASSFGLAGRDTQYF. CDR3 bases: TGTGCCAGCAGCTTTGGACTAGCGGGGAGGGATACGCAGTATTTT.

The count of this clonotype is one. This rearrangement joins TRBV7-9 to TRBJ2-1; 8 bases map to TRBD1. This CDR3 has 14 residues. Germline lookup yields CDR1 SEHNR and CDR2 FQNEAQ (reference sequence). V lost 3 bases and J lost 10; bases outside the gene matches: 8. The CDR3 nucleotides are TGTGCCAGCAGCTTCATACAGGGGGTTCGGGAGCAGTTCTTC. Its translation is CASSFIQGVREQFF. Based on the CDR3 plus reference TRBV7-9 and TRBJ2-1, the full variable domain is DTGVSQNPRHKITKRGQNVTFRCDPISEHNRLYWYRQTLGQGPEFLTYFQNEAQLEKSRLLSDRFSAERPKGSFSTLEIQRTEQGDSAMYLCASSFIQGVREQFFGPGTRLTVL.

This clonotype came up a few times. DNA for the CDR3: TGTGCCAGCAGGCCAAATCGGGACAGGGTCTACGAGCAGTACTTC. It specifies CASRPNRDRVYEQYF. V usage is TRBV6-5 and J usage is TRBJ2-7; 9 nucleotides match TRBD1. The germline V gene encodes CDR1 MNHEY and CDR2 SVGAGI. CDR3 length: 15 residues. The trim removed 6 bases at V and 3 bases at J, leaving 9 bases unmatched.

This clonotype was seen a handful of times. This chain connects TRBV7-6 to TRBJ2-3; TRBD2 agrees at 8 bases. The CDR3 sequence is 18 residues long. The V segment lost 2 bases and the J segment 2 bases; nucleotides outside the gene matches: 12. Looked up from germline, CDR1 is SGHVS and CDR2 is FNYEAQ. CDR3 coding DNA: TGTGCCAGCAGCTTACACCGGGGGGGCCTTGGTGTCACAGATACGCAGTATTTT. Encoded protein: CASSLHRGGLGVTDTQYF. Filled out from reference TRBV7-6 and TRBJ2-3, the complete variable domain reads GAGVSQSPRYKVTKRGQDVALRCDPISGHVSLYWYRQALGQGPEFLTYFNYEAQQDKSGLPNDRFSAERPEGSISTLTIQRTEQRDSAMYRCASSLHRGGLGVTDTQYFGPGTRLTVL.

J is TRBJ2-7 and V is TRBV6-5, with D possibly TRBD1 on 5 matching bases. The CDR3 extends over 15 amino acids. V was shortened by 5 bases and J by 0 bases, with 14 bases between the two germline ends. Germline V gene data show CDR1 as MNHEY and CDR2 as SVGAGI. The CDR3 here is CASSPTVESSYEQYF. CDR3 sequence (DNA): TGTGCCAGCAGTCCGACAGTTGAGAGCTCCTACGAGCAGTACTTC.

The gene calls are TRBV29-1 and TRBJ2-5; either TRBD1 or TRBD2 may fit D (6 bases each). This CDR3 spans 14 amino acids. Per germline, CDR1 SQVTM and CDR2 ANQGSEA. The V end was cut by 6 bases, the J end by 4 bases, with 18 bases between. CDR3 nucleotide sequence: TGCAGCGTCCACACTGGGGGGCATAGAGAGACCCAGTACTTC. It is translated as CSVHTGGHRETQYF.

This clonotype was recorded a few times. The CDR3, as DNA: TGTGCCAGCAGTTTAGCGCTCTGGGAAAAACTGTTTTTT. As protein: CASSLALWEKLFF. The chain is built from TRBV12-3 or TRBV12-4 and TRBJ1-4; D is undetermined. The V gene lost 0 bases and the J gene lost 8 bases, with 7 bases spanning the gap. This CDR3 region has 13 residues.

This clonotype was seen a handful of times. Here the CDR3 DNA reads TGTGCCTCCTCCTCCGAGAATGAGCAGTTCTTC. Amino acid sequence: CASSSENEQFF. V is TRBV7-6 and J is TRBJ2-1; D gene unclear. The CDR3 is made up of 11 amino acids. V lost 11 bases and J lost 7, with 12 bases in between. The V gene's germline CDR1 is SGHVS and CDR2 FNYEAQ.

The genes are TRBV14 and TRBJ2-5, with D hard to call. Judging by the DNA end, TRBJ2-1 fits better; the J call may be wrong. This CDR3 comprises 13 residues. Looked up from germline, CDR1 is SGHDN and CDR2 is FVKESK. The CDR3 region has the DNA TGTGCCAGCAGCCAGGGTATCCAAGAGACCCAGTTCTTC. Protein sequence: CASSQGIQETQFF.

The rearrangement links TRBV24-1 to TRBJ1-1, with D possibly being TRBD1 (6 bases). Trimming pared 5 bases from V and 6 bases from J, leaving 18 bases between. Germline V gives CDR1 KGHDR, CDR2 SFDVKD. The CDR3 sequence is 15 residues long. The DNA of the CDR3 is TGTGCCACCAGTGCCGCGGGGGGGCTGGTGGCTGAAGCTTTCTTT. Translated, it gives CATSAAGGLVAEAFF.